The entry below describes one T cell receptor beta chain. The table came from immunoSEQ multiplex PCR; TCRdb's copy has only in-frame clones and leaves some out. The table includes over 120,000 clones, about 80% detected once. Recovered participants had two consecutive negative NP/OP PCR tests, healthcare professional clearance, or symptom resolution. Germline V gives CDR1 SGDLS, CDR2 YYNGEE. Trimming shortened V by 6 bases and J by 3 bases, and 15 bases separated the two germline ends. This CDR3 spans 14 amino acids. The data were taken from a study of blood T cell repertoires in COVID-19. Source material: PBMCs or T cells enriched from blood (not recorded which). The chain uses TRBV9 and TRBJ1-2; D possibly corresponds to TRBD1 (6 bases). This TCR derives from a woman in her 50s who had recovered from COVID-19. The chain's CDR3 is CASTQAGADYGYTF. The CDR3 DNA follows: TGTGCCAGCACCCAAGCGGGGGCGGACTATGGCTACACCTTC. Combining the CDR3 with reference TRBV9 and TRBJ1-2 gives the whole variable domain DSGVTQTPKHLITATGQRVTLRCSPRSGDLSVYWYQQSLDQGLQFLIQYYNGEERAKGNILERFSAQQFPDLHSELNLSSLELGDSALYFCASTQAGADYGYTFGSGTRLTVV.